These 14 T cell receptor beta chains share one sample of origin, sequenced in a study of blood T cells in healthy people across ages. Using a J-beta primer mix together with a sample-barcoded 5' primer, a second PCR was run for about 6 to 11 cycles. From the 5' RACE reads, TCRdb called clonotypes with MiXCR, one entry per CDR3 protein. The sample includes fewer than 750,000 distinct CDR3 sequences, roughly 48% of them seen just once. Sequencing was carried out using blood. The receptors shown here come from a man older than 75 in good health.

To note about this clonotype: A much larger clone differs by one base, so this may be a read error. The chain links TRBV18 to TRBJ1-1; TRBD1 is a possible D gene (5 bases). The CDR3 has 16 residues. Germline V gives CDR1 KGHSH, CDR2 LQKENI. Between the trimmed V and J ends, which lost 4 bases and 0 bases, there was a span of 15 bases. CDR3 DNA: TGTGCCAGCTCACTACGGGGGAGCCAGGTGAACACTGAAGCTTTCTTT. This codes for CASSLRGSQVNTEAFF.

This clonotype appeared many times. The chain is built from TRBV6-5 and TRBJ1-2, with a possible D match to TRBD1 (5 bases). V was trimmed by 6 bases and J by 0 bases, leaving 11 bases between them. Per germline, CDR1 MNHEY and CDR2 SVGAGI. This CDR3 is 14 amino acids long. The CDR3 region has the DNA TGTGCCAGCAGGGGACCAAGATCTAACTATGGCTACACCTTC. It encodes CASRGPRSNYGYTF.

This clonotype came up a few times. The gene calls are TRBV4-3 and TRBJ2-1; 7 nucleotides line up with TRBD1. Unmatched junction bases numbered 13, after V lost 4 bases and J lost 10 bases. CDR3 length: 15 residues. Per germline, CDR1 LGHNA and CDR2 YSLEER. CDR3 sequence: CASSRGQASPDEQFF. The CDR3 nucleotides read TGCGCCAGCAGCCGCGGACAGGCTTCTCCCGACGAGCAGTTCTTC.

There are a few counts of this clonotype. The chain links TRBV20-1 to TRBJ2-3; weak D call: TRBD1 (6 bases). The CDR3 has 13 residues. CDR1 is DFQATT and CDR2 is SNEGSKA in the germline V gene (reference sequence). Trimming left V 5 bases short and J 4 bases short, with 13 bases between. The CDR3 loop reads CSAVDSGSDTQYF. The CDR3 nucleotides read TGCAGTGCTGTGGACAGCGGATCAGATACGCAGTATTTT.

This clonotype has only one observation. The rearrangement links TRBV5-1 to TRBJ2-5, with 14 bases aligning to TRBD2. Germline CDR1 SGHRS, CDR2 YFSETQ. The CDR3 extends over 17 amino acids. V trimming: 1 base; J trimming: 5 bases; junction bases outside the gene matches: 7. This CDR3 reads CASSLTTSGRALETQYF. CDR3 DNA: TGCGCCAGCAGCTTGACGACTAGCGGGAGGGCCTTGGAGACCCAGTACTTC.

This clonotype has ten or more counts. This sequence joins TRBV11-2 and TRBJ2-3; TRBD2 might be the D (6 bases). Trimming stripped 4 bases from V and 9 bases from J, with 14 bases between. The CDR3 consists of 13 residues. Germline lookup yields CDR1 SGHAT and CDR2 FQNNGV. The CDR3 bases are TGTGCCAGCAGCTCGCTACTAGCCGGGACGCAGTATTTT. Translated, it gives CASSSLLAGTQYF.

In its sample, this clonotype was seen a few times. The chain links TRBV20-1 to TRBJ2-4; D is ambiguous. The germline gives CDR1 DFQATT, CDR2 SNEGSKA (reference sequence). V dropped 6 bases and J dropped 5 bases, with 11 bases sitting between them. The CDR3 is made up of 12 amino acids. The CDR3 DNA is TGCAGTGCCAAAGATCCCCAAAACATTCAGTACTTC. This codes for CSAKDPQNIQYF.

Notes on this clonotype: Germline and junction disagree at one end, which may indicate a read error. The chain couples TRBV3-1 to TRBJ2-1; the D gene is possibly TRBD2 (6 bases). The CDR3 totals 17 residues. Germline CDR1 and CDR2: LGHDT and YNNKEL (reference sequence). The CDR3 protein is CASSQGAGGVDYNEQFF. CDR3 in DNA: TGCGCCAGCAGCCAAGGTGCGGGCGGGGTGGACTACAATGAGCAGTTCTTC.

With regard to this clonotype: A read error may explain this, as a much larger clone is one base away. The chain recombines TRBV6-5 with TRBJ1-6, with 9 bases identical to TRBD1. CDR1 is MNHEY, CDR2 SVGAGI, per germline. The CDR3 extends over 14 amino acids. V gave up 6 bases and J gave up 11 bases; unmatched junction bases: 8. CDR3 loop: CASRQVQGAPPLHF. Written as DNA, the CDR3 is TGTGCCAGCAGGCAGGTACAGGGGGCCCCACCCCTCCACTTT.

This clonotype was seen a handful of times. The V call is TRBV20-1, the J call TRBJ2-5; 7 bases match TRBD1. Germline lookup yields CDR1 DFQATT and CDR2 SNEGSKA (reference sequence). The J segment lost 2 bases and the V segment lost 6 bases, leaving 3 bases of the junction unmatched. This CDR3 has 12 residues. CDR3: CSAPGQQETQYF. CDR3 nucleotides: TGCAGTGCCCCGGGACAGCAAGAGACCCAGTACTTC.

In this sample, this clonotype turned up a few times. The V call is TRBV11-2, the J call TRBJ2-1; 10 positions agree with TRBD1. CDR1 is SGHAT, CDR2 FQNNGV, per germline. V lost 2 bases, J lost 3 bases, and 7 bases stayed unmatched. The CDR3 covers 17 residues. The CDR3 protein is CASSLRPGQGVYNEQFF. The CDR3 DNA follows: TGTGCCAGCAGCTTAAGGCCCGGACAGGGGGTCTACAATGAGCAGTTCTTC.

V is TRBV12-3 or TRBV12-4 and J is TRBJ2-1; maybe TRBD1 (6 bases). The V and J ends lost 0 bases and 6 bases respectively, with 9 bases between them. The CDR3 runs to 14 residues. For the CDR3, the DNA is TGTGCCAGCAGTTTAGCGGGGGCAAGCAATGAGCAGTTCTTC. It translates to CASSLAGASNEQFF.

As for this clonotype: The junction and the germline gene differ at one end; a read error may be behind it. The rearrangement joins TRBV4-3 to TRBJ2-5; D remains unclear. CDR1 is LGHNA and CDR2 is YSLEER in the germline V gene. The length of the CDR3 is 13 residues. CDR3 sequence reads: CASSRQLEEAQYF. In nucleotides, the CDR3 is TGCGCCAGCAGCCGGCAACTCGAAGAGGCCCAGTACTTC.

The table lists this clonotype with a few counts. The DNA of the CDR3 is TGCGCCAGCAGCTTAGACAGGGATGGCGAGCAGTACTTC. Translated: CASSLDRDGEQYF. The rearrangement joins TRBV5-1 to TRBJ2-7; 7 bases agree with TRBD1. Trimming at V came to 2 bases and at J to 6 bases, leaving 5 bases not matched to a gene. The CDR3 contains 13 residues. Germline V gene data show CDR1 as SGHRS and CDR2 as YFSETQ.